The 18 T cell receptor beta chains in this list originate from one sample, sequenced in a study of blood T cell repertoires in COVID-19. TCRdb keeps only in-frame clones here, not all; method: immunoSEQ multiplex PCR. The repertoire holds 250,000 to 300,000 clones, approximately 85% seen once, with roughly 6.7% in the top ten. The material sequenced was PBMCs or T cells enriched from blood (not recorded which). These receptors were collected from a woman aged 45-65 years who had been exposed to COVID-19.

CDR3 nucleotides: TGTGCCAGCAGCCAGGGGAGTAATCAGCCCCAGCATTTT. It yields the protein CASSQGSNQPQHF. The chain joins TRBV12-3 or TRBV12-4 to TRBJ1-5; tentative D call: TRBD1 (6 bases). The germline V and J ends were trimmed by 6 bases and 4 bases, with 10 bases remaining between them. The CDR3 has 13 residues.

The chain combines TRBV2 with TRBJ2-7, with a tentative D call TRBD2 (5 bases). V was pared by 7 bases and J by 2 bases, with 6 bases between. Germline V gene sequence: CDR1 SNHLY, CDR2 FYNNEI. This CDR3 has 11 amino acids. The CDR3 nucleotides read TGTGCCAGCATGGGAGCCTACGAGCAGTACTTC. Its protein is CASMGAYEQYF.

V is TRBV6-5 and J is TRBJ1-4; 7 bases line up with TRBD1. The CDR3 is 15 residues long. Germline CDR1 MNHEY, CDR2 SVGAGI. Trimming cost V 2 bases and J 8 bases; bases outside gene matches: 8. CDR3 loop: CASSYTTGTGEKLFF. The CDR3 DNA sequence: TGTGCCAGCAGTTACACGACAGGGACGGGAGAAAAACTGTTTTTT.

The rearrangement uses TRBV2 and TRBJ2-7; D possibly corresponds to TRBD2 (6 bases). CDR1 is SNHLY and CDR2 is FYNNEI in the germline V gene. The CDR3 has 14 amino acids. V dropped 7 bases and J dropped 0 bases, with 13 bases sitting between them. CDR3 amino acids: CASKPRGDSYEQYF. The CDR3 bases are TGTGCCAGCAAACCCCGCGGGGACTCCTACGAGCAGTACTTC.

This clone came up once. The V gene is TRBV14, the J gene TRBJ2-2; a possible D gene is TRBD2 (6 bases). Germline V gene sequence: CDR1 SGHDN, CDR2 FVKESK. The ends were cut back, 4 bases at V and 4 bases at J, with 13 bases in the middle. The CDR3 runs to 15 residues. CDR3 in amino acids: CASSRQGLFTGELFF. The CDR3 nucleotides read TGTGCCAGCAGCCGACAAGGACTATTCACCGGGGAGCTGTTTTTT.

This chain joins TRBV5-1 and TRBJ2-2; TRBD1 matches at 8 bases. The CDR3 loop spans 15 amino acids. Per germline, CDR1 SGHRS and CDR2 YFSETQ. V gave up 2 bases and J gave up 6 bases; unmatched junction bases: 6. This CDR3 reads CASSLRDRGSGELFF. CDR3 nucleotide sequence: TGCGCCAGCAGCTTAAGAGACAGGGGTTCCGGGGAGCTGTTTTTT.

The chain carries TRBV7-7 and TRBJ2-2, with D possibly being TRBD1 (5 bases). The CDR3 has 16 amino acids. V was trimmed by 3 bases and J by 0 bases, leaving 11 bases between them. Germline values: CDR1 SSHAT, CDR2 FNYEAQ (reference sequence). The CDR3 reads CASSLRQPPNTGELFF. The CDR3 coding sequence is TGTGCCAGCAGCTTGAGACAGCCCCCGAACACCGGGGAGCTGTTTTTT.

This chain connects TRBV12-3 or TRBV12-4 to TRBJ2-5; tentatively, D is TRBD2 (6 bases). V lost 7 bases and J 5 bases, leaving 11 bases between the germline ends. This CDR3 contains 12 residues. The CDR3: CASIDAGETQYF. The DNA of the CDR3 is TGTGCCAGCATCGACGCGGGGGAGACCCAGTACTTC.

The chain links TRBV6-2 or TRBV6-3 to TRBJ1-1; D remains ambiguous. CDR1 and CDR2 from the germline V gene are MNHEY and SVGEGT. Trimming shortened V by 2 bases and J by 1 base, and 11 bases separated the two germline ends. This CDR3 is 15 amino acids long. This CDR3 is CASSYAGRPNTEAFF. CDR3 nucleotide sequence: TGTGCCAGCAGTTACGCGGGGAGACCGAACACTGAAGCTTTCTTT.

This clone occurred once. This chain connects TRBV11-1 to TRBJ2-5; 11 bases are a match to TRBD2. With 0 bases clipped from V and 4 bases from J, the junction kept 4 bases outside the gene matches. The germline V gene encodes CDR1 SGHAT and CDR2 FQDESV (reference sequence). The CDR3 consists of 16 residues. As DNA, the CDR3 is TGTGCCAGCAGCTTAGCCATCCTAGCGGGGGGAGAGACCCAGTACTTC. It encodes CASSLAILAGGETQYF. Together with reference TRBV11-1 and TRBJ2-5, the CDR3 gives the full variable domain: EAEVAQSPRYKITEKSQAVAFWCDPISGHATLYWYRQILGQGPELLVQFQDESVVDDSQLPKDRFSAERLKGVDSTLKIQPAELGDSAMYLCASSLAILAGGETQYFGPGTRLLVL.

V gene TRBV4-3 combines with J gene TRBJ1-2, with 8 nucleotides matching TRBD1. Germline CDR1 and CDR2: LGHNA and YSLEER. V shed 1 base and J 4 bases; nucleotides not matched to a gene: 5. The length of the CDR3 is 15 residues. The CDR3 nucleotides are TGCGCCAGCAGCCAAGGGGGACAGGCCTCCTATGGCTACACCTTC. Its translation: CASSQGGQASYGYTF.

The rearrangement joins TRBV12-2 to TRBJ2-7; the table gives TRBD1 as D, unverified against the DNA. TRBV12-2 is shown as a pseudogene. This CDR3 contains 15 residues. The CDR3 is CASRLADRGLHEQYF. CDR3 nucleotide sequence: TGTGCAAGTCGCTTAGCGGACAGGGGGCTACACGAGCAGTACTTC.

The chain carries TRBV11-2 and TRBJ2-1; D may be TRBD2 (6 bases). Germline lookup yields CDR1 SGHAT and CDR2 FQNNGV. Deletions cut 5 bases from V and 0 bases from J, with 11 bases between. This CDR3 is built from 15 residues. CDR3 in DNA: TGTGCCAGCAGCACCCAGGGAGGCTCCTACAATGAGCAGTTCTTC. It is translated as CASSTQGGSYNEQFF.

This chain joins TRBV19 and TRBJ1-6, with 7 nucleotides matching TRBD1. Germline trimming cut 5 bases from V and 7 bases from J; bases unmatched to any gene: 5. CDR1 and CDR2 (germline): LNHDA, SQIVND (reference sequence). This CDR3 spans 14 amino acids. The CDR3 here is CASSLEGANSPLHF. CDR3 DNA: TGTGCCAGTAGTTTGGAGGGGGCAAATTCACCCCTCCACTTT.

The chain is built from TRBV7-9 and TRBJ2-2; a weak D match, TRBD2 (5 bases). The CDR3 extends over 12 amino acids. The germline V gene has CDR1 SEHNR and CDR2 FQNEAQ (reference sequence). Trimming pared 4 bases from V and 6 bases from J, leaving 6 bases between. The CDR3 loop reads CASSSRAGELFF. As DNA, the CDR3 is TGTGCCAGCAGCTCGAGGGCCGGGGAGCTGTTTTTT.

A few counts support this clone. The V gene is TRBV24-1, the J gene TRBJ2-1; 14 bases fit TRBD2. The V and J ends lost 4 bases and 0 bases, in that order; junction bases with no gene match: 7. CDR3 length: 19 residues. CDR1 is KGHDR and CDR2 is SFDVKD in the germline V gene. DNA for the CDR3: TGTGCCACCAGTGACCCGACTAGCGGGGGGGGGACCTCCTACAATGAGCAGTTCTTC. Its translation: CATSDPTSGGGTSYNEQFF.

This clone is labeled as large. CDR3 protein: CASSEGQSTDTQYF. For the CDR3, the DNA is TGCGCCAGCAGCGAGGGACAGAGCACAGATACGCAGTATTTT. V and J are TRBV5-1 and TRBJ2-3, with 7 bases lining up with TRBD1. The CDR3 is made up of 14 amino acids. Looked up from germline, CDR1 is SGHRS and CDR2 is YFSETQ. V lost 4 bases and J lost 0; bases outside the gene matches: 2.

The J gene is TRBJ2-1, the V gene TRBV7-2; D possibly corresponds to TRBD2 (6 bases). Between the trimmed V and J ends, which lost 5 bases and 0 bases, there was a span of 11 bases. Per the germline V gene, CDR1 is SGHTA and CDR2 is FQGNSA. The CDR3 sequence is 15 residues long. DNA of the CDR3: TGTGCCAGCAGCCACCGGGGGAGCTCCTACAATGAGCAGTTCTTC. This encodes CASSHRGSSYNEQFF.